The clone carrying this T cell receptor beta chain was counted only a few times. Its antigen is undetermined. Sample-barcoded 5' priming and a J-beta primer mix drove a second PCR of roughly 7 to 11 cycles. TCRdb called the 5' RACE reads again in MiXCR, with one record for every CDR3 protein. The table shows about 780,000 distinct CDR3 sequences, with under 80% occurring only once. These data are taken from a study of blood T cells in healthy people across ages. Whole-study findings and limits: Total diversity from one million sequenced T cells was likely underestimated. Long-lived donors had more naive CD4+ cells and higher diversity than aged donors.

Staff drew roughly 10 milliliters of peripheral blood from each donor. The source is a man younger than 45 in good health. The sequenced sample was blood.

Written as DNA, the CDR3 is TGCAGTGCTCCTAGCGGGGGACCCTACAATGAGCAGTTCTTC. It specifies CSAPSGGPYNEQFF. V usage is TRBV20-1 and J usage is TRBJ2-1; 10 nucleotides match TRBD2. V gave up 5 bases and J gave up 2 bases; unmatched junction bases: 3. Germline V gene data show CDR1 as DFQATT and CDR2 as SNEGSKA (reference sequence). The CDR3 has 14 amino acids.